These 18 T cell receptor beta chains share one sample of origin, sequenced in a study of radiation and T cells in renal cell carcinoma. Using immunoSEQ multiplex PCR, the repertoire was profiled, and TCRdb retains in-frame clones only, with some absent. Of approximately 150,000 clones detected, about 85% appear once; the ten largest clones hold around 4%. As to time point: baseline pretreatment blood. Treatment described: 15 Gy SBRT to primary tumor, nephrectomy 4 weeks later. Sequencing used blood, obtained from a patient whose treatment included radiotherapy and nephrectomy. These receptors all come from a woman between 70 and 85 years old with renal cell carcinoma.

The rearrangement uses TRBV5-1 and TRBJ2-3; 9 nucleotides line up with TRBD2. V shed 0 bases, J shed 1 base, and the junction held 12 bases outside the gene matches. This CDR3 contains 19 residues. CDR1 and CDR2 from the germline V gene are SGHRS and YFSETQ. The CDR3 nucleotides read TGCGCCAGCAGCTTGGCTGGGGGTGTAGCGGGGGTCCGCACAGATACGCAGTATTTT. It encodes CASSLAGGVAGVRTDTQYF. The variable domain in full, completed from reference TRBV5-1 and TRBJ2-3, reads KAGVTQTPRYLIKTRGQQVTLSCSPISGHRSVSWYQQTPGQGLQFLFEYFSETQRNKGNFPGRFSGRQFSNSRSEMNVSTLELGDSALYLCASSLAGGVAGVRTDTQYFGPGTRLTVL.

A note on this clone: At one of its ends the junction is not consistent with the germline gene, which may arise from a read error. The chain employs TRBV7-7 and TRBJ2-7; 10 positions match TRBD2. The germline gives CDR1 SSHAT, CDR2 FNYEAQ (reference sequence). CDR3 length equals 15 residues. CDR3 nucleotide sequence: TGTGCTAGCAGTTCCCTGGGACTAGCGAAGCAAGAGCAGTACTTC. Protein: CASSSLGLAKQEQYF.

The gene calls are TRBV11-2 and TRBJ2-7, with D hard to call. This CDR3 contains 12 residues. Germline CDR1 reads SGHAT; CDR2 reads FQNNGV. Between the trimmed V and J ends, which lost 6 bases and 6 bases, there was a span of 12 bases. The chain's CDR3 is CASSPAHSEQYF. The DNA for the CDR3 is TGTGCCAGCAGTCCAGCCCACTCCGAGCAGTACTTC.

The V and J genes are TRBV5-4 and TRBJ2-7, with D perhaps TRBD1 (5 bases). This CDR3 has 15 amino acids. The ends were cut back, 4 bases at V and 2 bases at J, with 16 bases in the middle. Germline loops: CDR1 SGHNT, CDR2 YYREEE (reference sequence). The CDR3 loop is CASSPTKTVTYEQYF. CDR3 nucleotides: TGTGCCAGCAGCCCAACAAAGACAGTAACCTACGAGCAGTACTTC.

This chain's CDR3 is CAVRDRGGYTEAFF. Written as DNA, the CDR3 is TGTGCGGTCCGGGACAGGGGAGGCTACACTGAAGCTTTCTTT. This sequence joins TRBV5-4 and TRBJ1-1; the match to TRBD1 covers 10 bases. This CDR3 is 14 amino acids long. Germline loops: CDR1 SGHNT, CDR2 YYREEE (reference sequence). Together with reference TRBV5-4 and TRBJ1-1, the CDR3 gives the full variable domain: ETGVTQSPTHLIKTRGQQVTLRCSSQSGHNTVSWYQQALGQGPQFIFQYYREEENGRGNFPPRFSGLQFPNYSSELNVNALELDDSALYLCAVRDRGGYTEAFFGQGTRLTVV.

This chain uses TRBV5-5 with TRBJ2-1; the D is unclear. The V end lost 2 bases, the J end lost 2 bases, and 5 bases lay between the germline ends. This CDR3 region has 13 residues. Germline V gives CDR1 SGHKS, CDR2 YYEKEE (reference sequence). As DNA, the CDR3 is TGTGCCAGCAGCTTTGGGCCCTACAATGAGCAGTTCTTC. Amino acids: CASSFGPYNEQFF.

The J gene is TRBJ2-6, the V gene TRBV5-8; D uncertain. The CDR3 is made up of 16 amino acids. V lost 2 bases and J 0 bases, leaving 9 bases between the germline ends. CDR1 is SGHTS, CDR2 YDEGEE, per germline. The CDR3 DNA reads TGTGCCAGCAGCTTAAGCTCCATCTCTGGGGCCAACGTCCTGACTTTC. This gives the protein CASSLSSISGANVLTF.

This chain uses TRBV9 with TRBJ2-1; the match to TRBD2 covers 12 bases. This CDR3 is 14 amino acids long. V shed 4 bases, J shed 10 bases, and the junction held 6 bases outside the gene matches. Germline V gives CDR1 SGDLS, CDR2 YYNGEE. The CDR3 spells CASSTQTSGGEQFF. DNA for the CDR3: TGTGCCAGCAGCACCCAGACTAGCGGGGGCGAGCAGTTCTTC.

The chain is built from TRBV5-5 and TRBJ2-6; 9 bases are shared with TRBD1. Germline CDR1 and CDR2: SGHKS and YYEKEE (reference sequence). The CDR3 spans 20 residues. Losses at the gene ends were 2 bases for V and 4 bases for J; bases not matched to a gene: 16. The CDR3 region has the DNA TGTGCCAGCAGCTTCTTGCCCGTCCCGGGACAGGGAACGGGGGCCAACGTCCTGACTTTC. Translating it yields CASSFLPVPGQGTGANVLTF. The entire variable domain, with the rest obtained from reference TRBV5-5 and TRBJ2-6, is as follows: DAGVTQSPTHLIKTRGQQVTLRCSPISGHKSVSWYQQVLGQGPQFIFQYYEKEERGRGNFPDRFSARQFPNYSSELNVNALLLGDSALYLCASSFLPVPGQGTGANVLTFGAGSRLTVL.

CDR3 in amino acids: CASSALAGGEQYF. In DNA, the CDR3 is TGTGCCAGCAGTGCACTAGCGGGGGGCGAGCAGTACTTC. V and J are TRBV2 and TRBJ2-7, with TRBD2 matching 12 bases. The germline CDR1 and CDR2 sequences are SNHLY and FYNNEI. Trimming at V came to 4 bases and at J to 6 bases, leaving 1 base not matched to a gene. This CDR3 is built from 13 residues.

Only one count was recorded for this clone. The V and J genes are TRBV7-9 and TRBJ1-3; D is undetermined. The germline V gene encodes CDR1 SEHNR and CDR2 FQNEAQ (reference sequence). V was pared by 0 bases and J by 1 base, with 19 bases between. The CDR3 consists of 19 residues. CDR3 region: CASSLALSGRVRSGNTIYF. DNA of the CDR3: TGTGCCAGCAGCTTAGCCCTATCCGGAAGGGTGAGGTCTGGAAACACCATATATTTT.

The chain is built from TRBV6-6 and TRBJ2-7, with D perhaps TRBD1 or TRBD2 (5 bases each). Per the germline V gene, CDR1 is MNHNY and CDR2 is SVGAGI (reference sequence). The CDR3 runs to 14 residues. The V end was cut by 6 bases, the J end by 5 bases, with 17 bases between. CDR3 nucleotide sequence: TGTGCCAGCAGCAAAGGACACGTGAGGGACGAGCAGTACTTC. This codes for CASSKGHVRDEQYF.

The J gene is TRBJ2-1, the V gene TRBV5-4; possibly TRBD2 for D (5 bases). V was shortened by 5 bases and J by 6 bases, with 15 bases between the two germline ends. Germline CDR1 and CDR2: SGHNT and YYREEE (reference sequence). This CDR3 has 14 amino acids. CDR3 bases: TGTGCCAGCAGGGCGGTCGGGGAAGGCAATGAGCAGTTCTTC. Its protein is CASRAVGEGNEQFF.

The chain couples TRBV19 to TRBJ2-1; no clear D. This CDR3 has 12 amino acids. Germline CDR1 and CDR2: LNHDA and SQIVND (reference sequence). Trimming stripped 9 bases from V and 9 bases from J, with 15 bases between. The CDR3 region is CASLSRVGEQFF. The CDR3 DNA is TGTGCCAGCCTCTCTAGGGTCGGTGAGCAGTTCTTC.

This clone was observed a handful of times. The CDR3 loop reads CASSLQTGQGYNEQFF. The DNA of the CDR3 is TGTGCCAGCAGCCTACAAACGGGACAGGGATACAATGAGCAGTTCTTC. This chain links TRBV4-2 with TRBJ2-1, with 9 bases that match TRBD1. The CDR3 totals 16 residues. The V and J ends lost 4 bases and 4 bases, in that order; junction bases with no gene match: 8. Germline V gene lookup returns CDR1 LGHNA and CDR2 YNFKEQ.

The chain carries TRBV9 and TRBJ2-3; D is uncertain. The V and J ends lost 4 bases and 8 bases respectively, with 14 bases between them. CDR3 length equals 13 residues. The germline gives CDR1 SGDLS, CDR2 YYNGEE. The CDR3 DNA reads as TGTGCCAGCAGCACCTCCGGACCGGGTACGCAGTATTTT. This encodes CASSTSGPGTQYF.

The chain links TRBV5-4 to TRBJ2-5; a weak D match, TRBD2 (6 bases). CDR3 length equals 14 residues. CDR1 is SGHNT, CDR2 YYREEE, per germline (reference sequence). V was shortened by 3 bases and J by 2 bases, with 11 bases between the two germline ends. The CDR3 bases are TGTGCCAGCAGCTCTCCTAGCGTACAAGAGACCCAGTACTTC. It codes for CASSSPSVQETQYF.

The chain employs TRBV29-1 and TRBJ2-7; 8 positions agree with TRBD1. The junction had 5 bases not matched to a gene; V was cut back by 4 bases and J by 3 bases. CDR3 length equals 13 residues. Germline V CDR1 and CDR2: SQVTM, ANQGSEA. The CDR3, as DNA: TGCAGCGTTGTACAGGGGGGCCTCTACGAGCAGTACTTC. This sequence encodes CSVVQGGLYEQYF.